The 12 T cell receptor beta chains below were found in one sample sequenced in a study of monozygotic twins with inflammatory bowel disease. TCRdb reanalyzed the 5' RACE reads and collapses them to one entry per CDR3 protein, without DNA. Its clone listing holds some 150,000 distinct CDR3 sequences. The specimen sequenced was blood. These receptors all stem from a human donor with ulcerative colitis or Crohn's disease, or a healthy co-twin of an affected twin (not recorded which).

The CDR3 sequence is CASRVLGVGGFDTEAFF. This chain links TRBV28 with TRBJ1-1; TCRdb gives TRBD1 as the D gene, but with no DNA this cannot be confirmed. In germline, CDR1 is MDHEN, CDR2 SYDVKM. The CDR3 has 17 amino acids.

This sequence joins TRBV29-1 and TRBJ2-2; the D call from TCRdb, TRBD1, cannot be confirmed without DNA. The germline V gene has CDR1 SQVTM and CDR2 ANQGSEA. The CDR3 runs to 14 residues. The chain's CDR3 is CSAERGENTGELFF.

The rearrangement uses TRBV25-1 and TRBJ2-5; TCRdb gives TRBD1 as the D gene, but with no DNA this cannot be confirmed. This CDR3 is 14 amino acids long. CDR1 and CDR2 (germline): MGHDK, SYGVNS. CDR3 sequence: CASSERQGRETQYF.

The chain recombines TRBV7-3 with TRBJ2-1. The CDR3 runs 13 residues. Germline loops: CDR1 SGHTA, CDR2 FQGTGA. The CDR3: CASSFGPYNEQFF. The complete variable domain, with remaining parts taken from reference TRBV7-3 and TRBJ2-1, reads GAGVSQTPSNKVTEKGKYVELRCDPISGHTALYWYRQSLGQGPEFLIYFQGTGAADDSGLPNDRFFAVRPEGSVSTLKIQRTERGDSAVYLCASSFGPYNEQFFGPGTRLTVL.

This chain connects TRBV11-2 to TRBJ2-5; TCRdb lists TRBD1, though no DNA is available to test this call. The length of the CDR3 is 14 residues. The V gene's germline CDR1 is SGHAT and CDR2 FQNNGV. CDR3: CASSFHRAQETQYF. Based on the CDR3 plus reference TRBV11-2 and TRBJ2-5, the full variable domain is EAGVAQSPRYKIIEKRQSVAFWCNPISGHATLYWYQQILGQGPKLLIQFQNNGVVDDSQLPKDRFSAERLKGVDSTLKIQPAKLEDSAVYLCASSFHRAQETQYFGPGTRLLVL.

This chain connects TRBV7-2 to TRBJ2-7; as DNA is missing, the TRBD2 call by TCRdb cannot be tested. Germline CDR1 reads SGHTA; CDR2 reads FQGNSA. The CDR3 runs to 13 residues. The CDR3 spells CASSKTNPYEQYF.

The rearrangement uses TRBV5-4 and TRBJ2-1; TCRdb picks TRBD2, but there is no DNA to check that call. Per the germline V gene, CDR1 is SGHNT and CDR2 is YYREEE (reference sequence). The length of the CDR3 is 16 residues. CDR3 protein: CASSLGPPGGGNEQFF.

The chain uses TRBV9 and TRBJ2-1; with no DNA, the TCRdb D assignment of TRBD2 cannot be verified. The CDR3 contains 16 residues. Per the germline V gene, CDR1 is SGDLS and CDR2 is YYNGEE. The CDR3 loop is CASSSSGTSAYNEQFF.

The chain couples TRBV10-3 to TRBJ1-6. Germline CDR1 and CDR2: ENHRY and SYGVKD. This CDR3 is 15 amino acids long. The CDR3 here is CAISETPSYNSPLHF.

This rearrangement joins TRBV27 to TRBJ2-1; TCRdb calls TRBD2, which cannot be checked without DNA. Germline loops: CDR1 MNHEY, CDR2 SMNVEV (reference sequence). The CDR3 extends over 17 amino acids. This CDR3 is CASSLRPGLAGVSEQFF.

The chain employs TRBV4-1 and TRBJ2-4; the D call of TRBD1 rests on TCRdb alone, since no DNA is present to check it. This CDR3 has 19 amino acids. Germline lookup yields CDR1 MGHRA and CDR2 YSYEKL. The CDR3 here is CASSQPGQGDLLAKNIQYF.

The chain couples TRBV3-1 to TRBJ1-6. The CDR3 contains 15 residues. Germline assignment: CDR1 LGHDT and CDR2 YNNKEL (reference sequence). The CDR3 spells CASSQVWGDNSPLHF.